The clone carrying this TCR beta chain was picked up one time. These data come from a study of blood T cell repertoires in COVID-19. The wider study: There were acute and convalescent COVID-19 samples, and they came from the United States, Italy and Spain. Sources were T cells, B-cell-depleted T cells, or PBMCs; the material itself was cDNA or gDNA.

Libraries were prepared by immunoSEQ multiplex PCR; TCRdb keeps only in-frame clonotypes and omits some of them. The sample yields about 62,000 clones, approximately 92% seen once. Germline CDR1 reads SGHTA; CDR2 reads FQGNSA. The CDR3 length is 12 residues. J was trimmed by 7 bases and V by 5 bases; bases with no gene match: 3. This chain joins TRBV7-2 and TRBJ2-5; TRBD2 agrees at 8 bases. The sequenced material came from peripheral blood. The origin of this receptor is a human donor in a cohort sampled during active COVID-19. For the CDR3, the DNA is TGTGCCAGCAGCCGGGGGGGATGGACCCAGTACTTC. This sequence encodes CASSRGGWTQYF.